The rows below give T cell receptor beta chains drawn from one sample of a study of control samples from healthy donors and cancer patients. The protocol was immunoSEQ multiplex PCR, while the TCRdb copy is restricted to in-frame clones and leaves out a portion. Among tens of thousands of clones listed, around 90% were seen once. Source material: PBMCs. The receptors were gathered from a woman in her sixties or seventies with head and neck cancer. Both conserved end residues are part of each CDR3. D genes are given only for firm matches. Size is stated for part of the rows, as once, few or many counts, or as a class when the clone is expanded.

D: TRBD1; size: NA; J: TRBJ1-6; V: TRBV7-9; CDR3: CASSLQGGGSPLHF; DNA: TGTGCCAGCAGCCTACAGGGGGGGGGCTCACCCCTCCACTTT
D: TRBD1; size: NA; J: TRBJ2-1; V: TRBV15; CDR3: CATSRDAGTDSYNEQFF; DNA: TGTGCCACCAGCAGAGACGCCGGGACAGACTCCTACAATGAGCAGTTCTTC
D: TRBD2; size: NA; J: TRBJ2-1; V: TRBV2; CDR3: CASRKRISGSPFTRYNEQFF; DNA: TGTGCCAGCAGGAAACGAATTAGCGGGAGTCCGTTCACAAGGTACAATGAGCAGTTCTTC
D: TRBD2; size: NA; J: TRBJ2-1; V: TRBV28; CDR3: CASSLWTAGGPRGNEQFF; DNA: TGTGCCAGCAGTTTATGGACGGCGGGAGGGCCAAGAGGAAATGAGCAGTTCTTC
D: TRBD2; size: once; J: TRBJ2-2; V: TRBV3-1/TRBV3-2; CDR3: CASSLLTSGKVGELFF; DNA: TGTGCCAGCAGCCTCCTAACTAGCGGGAAGGTCGGGGAGCTGTTTTTT
D: NA; size: NA; J: TRBJ1-1; V: TRBV7-8; CDR3: CASSLASGSTEAFF; DNA: TGTGCCAGCAGCTTAGCGAGCGGCAGTACTGAAGCTTTCTTT
D: TRBD2; size: NA; J: TRBJ2-1; V: TRBV18; CDR3: CASSKGLAGVSYNEQFF; DNA: TGTGCCAGCTCAAAAGGACTAGCGGGAGTCTCCTACAATGAGCAGTTCTTC
D: NA; size: NA; J: TRBJ2-1; V: TRBV28; CDR3: CASSLLGDEQFF; DNA: TGTGCCAGCAGTTTATTAGGTGATGAGCAGTTCTTC
D: NA; size: NA; J: TRBJ2-5; V: TRBV18; CDR3: CASSPPSWETQYF; DNA: TGTGCCAGCTCACCACCTTCGTGGGAGACCCAGTACTTC
D: NA; size: once; J: TRBJ1-5; V: TRBV5-6; CDR3: CASSLGQNGPNQPQHF; DNA: TGTGCCAGCAGCTTGGGCCAGAACGGGCCCAATCAGCCCCAGCATTTT
D: TRBD1; size: NA; J: TRBJ2-3; V: TRBV11-2; CDR3: CASSGGQARTDTQYF; DNA: TGTGCCAGCAGTGGTGGACAGGCGCGCACAGATACGCAGTATTTT
D: TRBD1; size: NA; J: TRBJ2-1; V: TRBV24-1; CDR3: CATSDPTGAGYNEQFF; DNA: TGTGCCACCAGTGATCCCACAGGGGCAGGATACAATGAGCAGTTCTTC
D: TRBD2; size: NA; J: TRBJ2-7; V: TRBV18; CDR3: CASSPPRGAGGSSYEQYF; DNA: TGTGCCAGCTCACCACCGCGCGGGGCGGGAGGGAGCTCCTACGAGCAGTACTTC
D: NA; size: NA; J: TRBJ2-7; V: TRBV11-2; CDR3: CASSLEVLSGSYEQYF; DNA: TGTGCCAGCAGCTTAGAGGTACTAAGCGGGTCCTACGAGCAGTACTTC
D: TRBD2; size: NA; J: TRBJ2-1; V: TRBV6-5; CDR3: CATRGSGSGYNEQFF; DNA: TGTGCCACTAGGGGTAGCGGGAGTGGCTACAATGAGCAGTTCTTC
D: NA; size: NA; J: TRBJ1-5; V: TRBV6-2/TRBV6-3; CDR3: CASSYGGDSNQPQHF; DNA: TGTGCCAGCAGTTACGGGGGGGATAGCAATCAGCCCCAGCATTTT
D: TRBD1; size: NA; J: TRBJ1-1; V: TRBV19; CDR3: CASSIQGDLNTEAFF; DNA: TGTGCCAGTAGTATCCAGGGGGATCTGAACACTGAAGCTTTCTTT
D: TRBD2; size: few; J: TRBJ2-1; V: TRBV19; CDR3: CATREAPYNEQFF; DNA: TGTGCCACGCGGGAGGCGCCCTACAATGAGCAGTTCTTC
D: NA; size: NA; J: TRBJ1-5; V: TRBV28; CDR3: CASSLMVRQPQHF; DNA: TGTGCCAGCAGTTTGATGGTTAGGCAGCCCCAGCATTTT
D: TRBD2; size: NA; J: TRBJ2-1; V: TRBV27; CDR3: CASSSHRTRREGPDEQFF; DNA: TGTGCCAGCAGTTCTCATCGGACGAGGCGGGAGGGCCCCGATGAGCAGTTCTTC
D: NA; size: NA; J: TRBJ2-1; V: TRBV6-5; CDR3: CASNRPGPRTEQFF; DNA: TGTGCCAGCAACCGCCCCGGACCCCGCACTGAGCAGTTCTTC
D: TRBD1; size: NA; J: TRBJ1-5; V: TRBV7-8; CDR3: CASSWGQGNQPQHF; DNA: TGTGCCAGCAGCTGGGGACAGGGTAATCAGCCCCAGCATTTT
D: NA; size: once; J: TRBJ2-3; V: TRBV5-3; CDR3: CARRRNSESTDTQYF; DNA: TGTGCCAGAAGAAGAAATAGCGAAAGCACAGATACGCAGTATTTT
D: NA; size: NA; J: TRBJ1-5; V: TRBV5-1; CDR3: CASSERAGNQPQHF; DNA: TGCGCCAGCAGCGAAAGAGCGGGCAATCAGCCCCAGCATTTT
D: NA; size: NA; J: TRBJ1-1; V: TRBV5-4; CDR3: CASSLAGFTEAFF; DNA: TGTGCCAGCAGCTTGGCCGGGTTCACTGAAGCTTTCTTT
D: NA; size: NA; J: TRBJ2-2; V: TRBV6-5; CDR3: CASRDTRLGTGELFF; DNA: TGTGCCAGCAGAGATACCCGTCTAGGTACCGGGGAGCTGTTTTTT
D: NA; size: NA; J: TRBJ1-5; V: TRBV2; CDR3: CATQRTSNQPQHF; DNA: TGTGCCACACAGAGAACTAGCAATCAGCCCCAGCATTTT
D: NA; size: NA; J: TRBJ1-2; V: TRBV30; CDR3: CAWGKDVRGYTF; DNA: TGTGCCTGGGGTAAGGATGTGCGAGGCTACACCTTC
D: TRBD2; size: NA; J: TRBJ2-2; V: TRBV7-9; CDR3: CASSSNSGMGLFF; DNA: TGTGCCAGCAGCTCGAATAGCGGGATGGGGCTGTTTTTT
D: NA; size: NA; J: TRBJ2-7; V: TRBV5-1; CDR3: CASSLGDGTYEQYF; DNA: TGCGCCAGCAGCTTGGGGGACGGCACCTACGAGCAGTACTTC
D: TRBD2; size: NA; J: TRBJ2-1; V: TRBV6-1; CDR3: CASSENPGLAIYNEQFF; DNA: TGTGCCAGCAGCGAAAATCCGGGACTAGCGATCTACAATGAGCAGTTCTTC
D: NA; size: once; J: TRBJ1-1; V: TRBV19; CDR3: CASSIDRQNTEAFF; DNA: TGTGCCAGTAGTATCGACAGGCAGAACACTGAAGCTTTCTTT
D: TRBD1; size: once; J: TRBJ2-4; V: TRBV11-2; CDR3: CASSLGAGGENIQYF; DNA: TGTGCCAGCAGCTTAGGAGCAGGGGGCGAAAACATTCAGTACTTC
D: NA; size: NA; J: TRBJ2-2; V: TRBV9; CDR3: CASNINTGELFF; DNA: TGTGCCAGCAATATAAACACCGGGGAGCTGTTTTTT
D: TRBD1; size: NA; J: TRBJ2-7; V: TRBV5-1; CDR3: CASSLEGRDRVDEQYF; DNA: TGCGCCAGCAGCTTGGAAGGCCGGGACAGGGTTGACGAGCAGTACTTC
D: TRBD2; size: NA; J: TRBJ2-1; V: TRBV11-2; CDR3: CASRTVSGRDNEQFF; DNA: TGTGCCAGCAGGACCGTTAGCGGGAGGGACAATGAGCAGTTCTTC
D: NA; size: NA; J: TRBJ2-7; V: TRBV19; CDR3: CASSIRGAPYEQYF; DNA: TGTGCCAGTAGTATTCGGGGGGCCCCCTACGAGCAGTACTTC
D: NA; size: NA; J: TRBJ2-7; V: TRBV6-5; CDR3: CASSYSAEAYEQYF; DNA: TGTGCCAGCAGTTACTCGGCGGAAGCCTACGAGCAGTACTTC
D: NA; size: NA; J: TRBJ1-6; V: TRBV28; CDR3: CASSLSGARWHF; DNA: TGTGCCAGCAGTTTATCCGGGGCACGGTGGCACTTT
D: TRBD1; size: NA; J: TRBJ1-5; V: TRBV4-2; CDR3: CASSQRGQGDQPQHF; DNA: TGTGCCAGCAGCCAGAGAGGACAGGGCGATCAGCCCCAGCATTTT
D: NA; size: NA; J: TRBJ1-1; V: TRBV5-6; CDR3: CASSLMAGRGMGTEAFF; DNA: TGTGCCAGCAGCTTGATGGCAGGGAGGGGTATGGGCACTGAAGCTTTCTTT
D: NA; size: NA; J: TRBJ1-3; V: TRBV9; CDR3: CASSPGRRESGNTIYF; DNA: TGTGCCAGCAGCCCGGGGAGACGGGAAAGTGGAAACACCATATATTTT
D: NA; size: once; J: TRBJ2-5; V: TRBV6-2/TRBV6-3; CDR3: CASSYSVRQRQETQYF; DNA: TGTGCCAGCAGTTACTCGGTGAGACAGAGGCAAGAGACCCAGTACTTC
D: NA; size: NA; J: TRBJ2-1; V: TRBV13; CDR3: CATYIAEGHNEQFF; DNA: TGTGCCACCTATATAGCGGAGGGGCACAATGAGCAGTTCTTC